This T cell receptor (beta chain) is drawn from a study of shared clonotypes between healthy human individuals. Study summary: The donors, two women and a few men, were aged 18 to 49.

Study-wide points: Although depth was large, rarefaction showed that sequencing of the sorted subsets was incomplete. Represented genetic and exposure-history diversity was restricted by having few donors. Across a few donors, naive CD4 shared around 5%, naive CD8 under 4%, memory CD4 2% to 2.5%, memory CD8 0.4% to 0.5%.

The naive CD8 fraction comprised CD45RO-negative cells positively selected for CCR7 and excluded terminally differentiated effector memory CD45RA+ cells. Clones were sequenced by immunoSEQ multiplex PCR, and TCRdb holds only the in-frame ones, with some missing. Of around 2.1 million clones detected, just over 90% appear once; the ten largest clones hold roughly 1.7%. Germline V gives CDR1 MNHEY, CDR2 SMNVEV (reference sequence). With 3 bases removed from V and 4 bases from J, the gap between germline ends came to 10 bases. This CDR3 is built from 14 residues. This clone appeared a single time. Antigen unknown. This CDR3 is also generated by other DNA sequences in the sample.

J is TRBJ1-5 and V is TRBV27; D call uncertain. Sample: naive CD8+ T cells from PBMCs. The sequence came from a man in his late teens or twenties in good health. Some clones in this sample may be carry-over from other donors' samples. In DNA, the CDR3 is TGTGCCAGCAGTTTGGTCGGAGGGAATCAGCCCCAGCATTTT. Translated, it gives CASSLVGGNQPQHF.